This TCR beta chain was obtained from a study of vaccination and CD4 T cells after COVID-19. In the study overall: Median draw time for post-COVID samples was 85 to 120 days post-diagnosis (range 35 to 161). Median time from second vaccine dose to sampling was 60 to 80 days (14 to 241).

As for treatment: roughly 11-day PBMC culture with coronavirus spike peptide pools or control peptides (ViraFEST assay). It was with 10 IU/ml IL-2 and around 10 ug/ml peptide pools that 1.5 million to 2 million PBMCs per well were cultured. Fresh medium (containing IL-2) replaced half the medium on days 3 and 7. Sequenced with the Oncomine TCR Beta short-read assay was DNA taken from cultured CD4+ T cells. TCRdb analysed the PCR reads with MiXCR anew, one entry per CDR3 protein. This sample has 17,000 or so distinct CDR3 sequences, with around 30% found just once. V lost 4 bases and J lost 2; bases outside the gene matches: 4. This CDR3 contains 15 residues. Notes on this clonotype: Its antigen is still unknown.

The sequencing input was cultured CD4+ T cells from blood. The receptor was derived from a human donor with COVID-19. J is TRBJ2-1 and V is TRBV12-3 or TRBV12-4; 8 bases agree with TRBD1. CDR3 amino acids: CASSSSTGAYNEQFF. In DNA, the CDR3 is TGTGCCAGCAGTTCGTCGACAGGGGCCTACAATGAGCAGTTCTTC.